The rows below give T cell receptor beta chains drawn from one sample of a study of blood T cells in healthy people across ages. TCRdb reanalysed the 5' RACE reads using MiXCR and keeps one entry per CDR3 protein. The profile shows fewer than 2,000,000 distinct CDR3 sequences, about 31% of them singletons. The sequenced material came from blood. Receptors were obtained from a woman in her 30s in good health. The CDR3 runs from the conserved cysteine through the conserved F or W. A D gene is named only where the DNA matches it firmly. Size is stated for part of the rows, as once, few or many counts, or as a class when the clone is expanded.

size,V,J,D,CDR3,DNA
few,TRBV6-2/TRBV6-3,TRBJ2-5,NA,CASSYRGARGQETQYF,TGTGCCAGCAGTTACAGGGGGGCGCGGGGCCAAGAGACCCAGTACTTC
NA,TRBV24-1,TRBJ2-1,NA,CATSDLAKAGEQFF,TGTGCCACCAGTGATTTGGCAAAGGCGGGGGAGCAGTTCTTC
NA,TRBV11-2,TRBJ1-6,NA,CASSSTVRFSPLHF,TGTGCCAGCAGCTCGACAGTTCGGTTTTCACCCCTCCACTTT
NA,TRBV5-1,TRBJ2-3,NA,CASCRGDSTDTQYF,TGCGCCAGCTGCCGAGGCGATAGCACAGATACGCAGTATTTT
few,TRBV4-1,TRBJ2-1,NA,CASSQEETSIGNEQFF,TGCGCCAGCAGCCAAGAGGAAACCTCAATCGGGAATGAGCAGTTCTTC
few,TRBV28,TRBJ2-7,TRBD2,CASRSHPGPGGYEQYF,TGTGCCAGCAGATCCCACCCGGGACCGGGGGGCTACGAGCAGTACTTC
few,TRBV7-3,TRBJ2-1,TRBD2,CASSSPTNGTSGSYNEQFF,TGTGCCAGCAGCTCGCCCACTAATGGGACTAGCGGCTCCTACAATGAGCAGTTCTTC
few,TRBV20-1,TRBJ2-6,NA,CSALYAGANVLTF,TGCAGTGCACTATATGCTGGGGCCAACGTCCTGACTTTC
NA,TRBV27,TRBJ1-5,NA,CASSLWQGQPQHF,TGTGCCAGCAGTTTATGGCAAGGTCAGCCCCAGCATTTT
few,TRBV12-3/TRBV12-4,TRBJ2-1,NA,CACSVPLPRLEINEQFF,TGTGCCTGCAGTGTACCGCTGCCGCGGTTAGAGATCAATGAGCAGTTCTTC
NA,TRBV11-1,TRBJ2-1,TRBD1,CASNGGYRGPHNEQFF,TGTGCCAGCAACGGGGGATACAGGGGGCCTCACAATGAGCAGTTCTTC
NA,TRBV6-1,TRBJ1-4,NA,CASSGTPRTDPFF,TGTGCCAGCAGTGGCACTCCCAGGACAGATCCGTTTTTT
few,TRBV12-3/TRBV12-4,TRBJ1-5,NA,CASMESNQPQHF,TGTGCCAGCATGGAGAGTAATCAGCCCCAGCATTTT
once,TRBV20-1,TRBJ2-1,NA,CSVPSGESSYNEQFF,TGCAGTGTCCCGTCCGGGGAAAGCTCCTACAATGAGCAGTTCTTC
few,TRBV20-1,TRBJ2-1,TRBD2,CSARVASGRGYNEQFF,TGCAGTGCTAGAGTGGCTAGCGGGAGGGGGTACAATGAGCAGTTCTTC
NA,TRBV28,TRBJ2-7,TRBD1,CASSLPRTGKTEQYF,TGTGCCAGCAGCCTTCCTCGGACAGGGAAGACCGAGCAGTACTTC
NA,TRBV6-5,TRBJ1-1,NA,CASSYHGGVNTEAFF,TGCGCCAGCAGTTACCATGGAGGTGTGAACACTGAAGCTTTCTTT
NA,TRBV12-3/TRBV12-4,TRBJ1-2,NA,CASSKGNYGYTF,TGTGCCAGCAGTAAGGGAAACTATGGCTACACCTTC
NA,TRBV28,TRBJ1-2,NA,CASRIPGTSGSGYTF,TGTGCCAGCAGAATCCCCGGGACATCAGGGAGTGGCTACACCTTC
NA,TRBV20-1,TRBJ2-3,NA,CSTTARRTDTQYF,TGCAGCACAACGGCTAGGAGGACAGATACGCAGTATTTT
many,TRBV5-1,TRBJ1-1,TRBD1,CASSPGTGGTEAFF,TGTGCCAGCAGTCCCGGGACAGGGGGCACTGAAGCTTTCTTT
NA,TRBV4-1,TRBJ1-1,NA,CASSQDPGIEGSTEAFF,TGCGCCAGCAGCCAAGACCCGGGGATCGAGGGGAGCACTGAAGCTTTCTTT
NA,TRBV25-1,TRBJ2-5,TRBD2,CASIGGLTYERYF,TGTGCCAGCATCGGGGGACTAACCTACGAGCGGTACTTC
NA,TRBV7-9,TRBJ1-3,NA,CASSPQVSSGNTIYF,TGTGCCAGCAGCCCACAGGTTTCCTCTGGAAACACCATATATTTT
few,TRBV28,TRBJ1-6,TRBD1,CASSLYGNRGRSSPLHF,TGTGCCAGCAGTTTATACGGGAACAGGGGAAGGAGTTCACCCCTCCACTTT
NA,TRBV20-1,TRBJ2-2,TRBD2,CSARDRFGEREGRHTGELFF,TGCAGTGCTAGAGATAGATTCGGGGAGCGGGAGGGCCGGCACACCGGGGAGCTGTTTTTT
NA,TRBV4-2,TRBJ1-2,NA,CASSRQGAYLQNYGYTF,TGTGCCAGCAGTCGTCAAGGGGCCTACCTCCAGAACTATGGCTACACCTTC
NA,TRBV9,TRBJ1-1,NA,CASSVDGGNTEAFF,TGTGCCAGCAGCGTAGATGGGGGAAACACTGAAGCTTTCTTT
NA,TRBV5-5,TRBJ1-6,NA,CASSSSRVSNSPLHF,TGTGCCAGCAGCTCCTCCAGGGTGTCGAATTCACCCCTCCACTTT
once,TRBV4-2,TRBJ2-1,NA,CASSQDWGGLSDEQFF,TGTGCCAGCAGCCAAGATTGGGGGGGCCTCAGCGATGAGCAGTTCTTC
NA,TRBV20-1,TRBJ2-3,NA,CSARHVGSRADTQYF,TGCAGTGCTAGACATGTCGGGAGCAGGGCAGATACGCAGTATTTT
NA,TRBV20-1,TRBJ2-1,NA,CSASLSGSEQFF,TGCAGTGCCAGCCTTAGTGGTTCCGAGCAGTTCTTC
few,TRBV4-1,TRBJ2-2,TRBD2,CASSQGRQRGHGELFF,TGCGCCAGCAGCCAAGGGAGGCAGCGGGGGCACGGGGAGCTGTTTTTT
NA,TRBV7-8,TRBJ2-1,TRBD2,CASSPVAGGVRNEQFF,TGTGCCAGCAGCCCTGTAGCGGGAGGAGTTAGGAATGAGCAGTTCTTC
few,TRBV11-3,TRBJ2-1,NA,CASSLGQLGEQFF,TGTGCCAGCAGCTTAGGGCAGCTGGGTGAGCAGTTCTTC
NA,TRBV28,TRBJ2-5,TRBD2,CASSDDGGDYETQYF,TGTGCCAGCAGTGACGACGGGGGGGATTACGAGACCCAGTACTTC
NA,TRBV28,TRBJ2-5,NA,CASSLIAPEGETQYF,TGTGCCAGCAGTTTAATAGCGCCTGAGGGGGAGACCCAGTACTTC
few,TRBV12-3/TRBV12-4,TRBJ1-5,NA,CASSANTNQPQHF,TGTGCCAGCAGCGCCAACACTAATCAGCCCCAGCATTTT
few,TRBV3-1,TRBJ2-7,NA,CASSQRGTHEQYF,TGTGCCAGCAGCCAACGGGGAACCCACGAGCAGTACTTC
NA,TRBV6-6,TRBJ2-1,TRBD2,CASRSDGGGHNEQFF,TGTGCCAGCAGATCAGACGGGGGGGGACACAATGAGCAGTTCTTC
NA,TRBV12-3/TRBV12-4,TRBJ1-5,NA,CASSKDTVGNQPQHF,TGTGCCAGCAGTAAGGACACCGTGGGCAATCAGCCCCAGCATTTT
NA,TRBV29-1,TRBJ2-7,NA,CSVVSGLLEQYF,TGCAGCGTTGTCTCTGGTCTCCTGGAGCAGTACTTC
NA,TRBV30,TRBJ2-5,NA,CAWSVQEKTQYF,TGTGCCTGGAGTGTACAGGAAAAGACCCAGTACTTC
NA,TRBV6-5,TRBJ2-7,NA,CASTSTGGSYEQYF,TGTGCCAGCACCTCGACAGGAGGTAGCTACGAGCAGTACTTC
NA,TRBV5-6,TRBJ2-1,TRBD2,CASSSVAGDHSYNEQFF,TGTGCCAGCAGCTCGGTAGCGGGGGACCACTCCTACAATGAGCAGTTCTTC
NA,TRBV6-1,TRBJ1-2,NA,CASSEANIYRGFYGYTF,TGTGCCAGCAGTGAAGCTAACATCTACCGGGGTTTCTATGGCTACACCTTC
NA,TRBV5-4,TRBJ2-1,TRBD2,CASSGPTSGSYNEQFF,TGTGCCAGCAGCGGGCCGACTAGCGGGAGCTACAATGAGCAGTTCTTC
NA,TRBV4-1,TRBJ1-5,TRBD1,CASSQDVPGQLSRAQHF,TGCGCCAGCAGCCAAGATGTCCCGGGACAGCTATCAAGAGCCCAGCATTTT
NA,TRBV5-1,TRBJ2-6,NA,CASSSWTLTGANVRTF,TGCGCCAGCAGCTCCTGGACTTTGACTGGGGCCAACGTCCGGACTTTC
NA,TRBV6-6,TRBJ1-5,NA,CASSYSTVGYQHF,TGTGCCAGCAGTTACTCGACGGTAGGGTACCAGCATTTT
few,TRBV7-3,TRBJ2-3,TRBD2,CASSLTSGRRVDTQYF,TGTGCCAGCAGCTTAACGAGCGGGAGGAGGGTAGATACGCAGTATTTT
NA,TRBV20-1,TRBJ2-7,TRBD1,CSATTAFLQGAVYEQYF,TGCAGTGCCACCACAGCTTTTTTACAGGGGGCAGTTTACGAGCAGTACTTC
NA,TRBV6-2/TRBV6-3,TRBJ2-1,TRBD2,CASRPGGGEQFF,TGTGCCAGCAGACCGGGAGGAGGCGAGCAGTTCTTC